The clone carrying this T cell receptor (beta chain) was found once. Antigen specificity is unknown. Sequencing was performed with immunoSEQ multiplex PCR; in TCRdb, only in-frame clones are kept and a portion is missing. The table shows about 120,000 clones, with more than 65% occurring only once. This CDR3 comprises 14 residues. CDR1 is MNHNY and CDR2 is SVGAGI in the germline V gene (reference sequence). Trimming took 6 bases from V and 6 from J, leaving 17 bases between them. The sample is drawn from a study of shared clonotypes between healthy human individuals. The healthy adult donors were HIV-negative and reported no recent acute infections or vaccinations. Findings of the study overall: A handful of donors showed sharing of about 4.6% of naive CD4 clonotypes. Estimated richness values were generally larger in naive subsets than in memory subsets. Unshared clonotypes carried lower generation probabilities than those common to all four donors.

The receptor was isolated from a woman in her thirties in good health. The chain combines TRBV6-6 with TRBJ1-2, with D possibly TRBD1 on 6 matching bases. Sequencing was performed on memory CD8+ T cells sorted from blood. Noted subset: CD45RO+ cells pooled with CCR7-negative TemRA cells. CDR3 sequence reads: CASRDRLPVHGYTF. The CDR3 nucleotides are TGTGCCAGCAGAGACAGGCTACCTGTCCATGGCTACACCTTC.